Listed below are T cell receptor beta chains from one sample, sequenced in a study of blood T cell repertoires in COVID-19. Here immunoSEQ multiplex PCR was the method, and the copy in TCRdb shows in-frame clones only, minus some. There are roughly 34,000 clones in the sample; around 90% occur only once, and 11% to 15% lies in the top ten. Sequenced sample: peripheral blood. The receptors come from a man in his 60s with active COVID-19. The CDR3 runs from the conserved cysteine through the conserved F or W. Each record gives: V gene, D gene, J gene, clone size, CDR3 DNA, CDR3 protein. A D gene is named only where the DNA matches it firmly. The size of a clone is reported for some rows only, either as once, few or many, or as a class for expanded clones.

TRBV5-8,NA,TRBJ2-5,NA,TGTGCCAGCAGTCATTCCGGCGGGATTCAAGAGACCCAGTACTTC,CASSHSGGIQETQYF
TRBV6-1,NA,TRBJ1-2,NA,TGTGCCAGCAGTGGGGGGACCCGGGGGAAATCTGCTTGGGGCTACACCTTC,CASSGGTRGKSAWGYTF
TRBV5-1,TRBD2,TRBJ2-3,NA,TGCGCCACCCGGGCGGCGGGAGTTTTGACAGATACGCAGTATTTT,CATRAAGVLTDTQYF
TRBV19,NA,TRBJ1-1,NA,TGTGCCAGTAGTAAGGACATAAACACTGAAGCTTTCTTT,CASSKDINTEAFF
TRBV7-9,TRBD1,TRBJ2-1,NA,TGTGCCAGCAGCCTGACAGGGCAGCCCCTTGTCCAGGAGCAGTTCTTC,CASSLTGQPLVQEQFF
TRBV4-2,TRBD1,TRBJ1-2,NA,TGTGCCAGCAGCCAGGACAGGGTCCCTGAATATGGCTACACCTTC,CASSQDRVPEYGYTF
TRBV3-1/TRBV3-2,TRBD2,TRBJ2-7,once,TGTGCCAGCAGCCAGGGGGGGAGGGAGCAGTACTTC,CASSQGGREQYF
TRBV27,NA,TRBJ1-1,NA,TGTGCCAGCAGTTTAGTTCCAGGAATAACTACTGAAGCTTTCTTT,CASSLVPGITTEAFF
TRBV5-1,TRBD1,TRBJ1-5,once,TGCGCCAGCAGCTTGGAGGGGACAGGGGGACAGCCCCAGCATTTT,CASSLEGTGGQPQHF
TRBV18,TRBD1,TRBJ2-6,NA,TGTGCCAGCTCACCCGCCTCTAGGACAGGGGGCGGTGGGGCCAACGTCCTGACTTTC,CASSPASRTGGGGANVLTF
TRBV25-1,NA,TRBJ1-2,NA,TGTGCCAGCAGTGAAAATTCAGGGACTGGTAACTATGGCTACACCTTC,CASSENSGTGNYGYTF
TRBV28,TRBD1,TRBJ2-3,few,TGTGCCAGCAGAGAGCTTTCGGACAGGGCCACAGATACGCAGTATTTT,CASRELSDRATDTQYF
TRBV15,NA,TRBJ2-5,NA,TGTGCCACCAGCAGAGGGGTAATACACCCAGGTCCGCAAGAGACCCAGTACTTC,CATSRGVIHPGPQETQYF
TRBV24-1,NA,TRBJ2-7,NA,TGTGCCACCAGTGATAGTAGGGGAGGCCTGGGCAACTACGAGCAGTACTTC,CATSDSRGGLGNYEQYF
TRBV28,NA,TRBJ1-5,NA,TGTGCCAGCCAGTGGGGGGACAATCAGCCCCAGCATTTT,CASQWGDNQPQHF
TRBV28,NA,TRBJ1-2,NA,TGTGCCAGCAGGCCTCCGGGGGGCCGGGGCTACACCTTC,CASRPPGGRGYTF
TRBV3-1/TRBV3-2,TRBD2,TRBJ2-7,NA,TGTGCCAGCAGCCTCCCAGGAAATGGACTAGCGGGAGTCAAGGAGCAGTACTTC,CASSLPGNGLAGVKEQYF
TRBV28,TRBD1,TRBJ1-4,NA,TGTGCCAGCAGGGGACAGCCTCGGGGAAAACTGTTTTTT,CASRGQPRGKLFF
TRBV11-2,TRBD2,TRBJ2-1,NA,TGTGCCAGTGGTCCTAGCGGATACAATGAGCAGTTCTTC,CASGPSGYNEQFF
TRBV19,NA,TRBJ2-1,NA,TGTGCCAGTAGTATGCCGGGAGCCGGGATGAATGAGCAGTTCTTC,CASSMPGAGMNEQFF
TRBV29-1,TRBD2,TRBJ2-1,NA,TGCAGCGGCCGACTAGCGGGATACTACAATGAGCAGTTCTTC,CSGRLAGYYNEQFF
TRBV6-1,TRBD1,TRBJ1-2,NA,TGTGCCAGCAGTGAAGGGGACAGCCCCTATGGCTACACCTTC,CASSEGDSPYGYTF
TRBV4-1,TRBD2,TRBJ2-3,NA,TGCGCCAGCAGCCAAGATCGAGGCGGGAGACGCACAGATACGCAGTATTTT,CASSQDRGGRRTDTQYF
TRBV7-9,NA,TRBJ1-2,NA,TGTGCCAGCAGCCCCGCTTACGGAGGGATGGGATATGGCTACACCTTC,CASSPAYGGMGYGYTF
TRBV21-1,NA,TRBJ1-4,once,TGTGCCAGCAGCAAAAGTGGGGCAAGGGAAAAACTGTTTTTT,CASSKSGAREKLFF
TRBV5-1,TRBD2,TRBJ2-1,NA,TGCGCCAGCAGCTCGGGACTAGCTGGCAATGAGCAGTTCTTC,CASSSGLAGNEQFF
TRBV28,NA,TRBJ2-5,NA,TGTGCCAGCAGCCGATCGGGGGAGCGCTTAGGGACCCAGTACTTC,CASSRSGERLGTQYF
TRBV7-9,NA,TRBJ1-1,NA,TGTGCCAGCAGCCCTAATGCCCGCTCTGAAGCTTTCTTT,CASSPNARSEAFF
TRBV27,NA,TRBJ2-3,NA,TGTGCCAGCAGTTCAGCTCTAGGCACAGATACGCAGTATTTT,CASSSALGTDTQYF
TRBV6-4,TRBD1,TRBJ2-7,NA,TGTGCCAGCAGTGATCCGGGACAGAGGAGCTCCTACGAGCAGTACTTC,CASSDPGQRSSYEQYF
TRBV5-4,TRBD2,TRBJ2-1,NA,TGTGCCAGCAGCCAAACTAGCGGCAGCTCCTACAATGAGCAGTTCTTC,CASSQTSGSSYNEQFF
TRBV7-9,NA,TRBJ1-1,NA,TGTGCCAGCAGCCGTGTTAGCGTGGAGACTGAAGCTTTCTTT,CASSRVSVETEAFF
TRBV27,NA,TRBJ1-2,NA,TGTGCCAGCAGTTTAGGTATTGGGGCTTATGGCTACACCTTC,CASSLGIGAYGYTF
TRBV5-1,TRBD2,TRBJ2-5,NA,TGCGCCAGCAGCAGCTTTCCCGGGACTAGCGGACAAGAGACCCAGTACTTC,CASSSFPGTSGQETQYF
TRBV6-5,NA,TRBJ1-6,NA,TGTGCCAGCACCGCGGGGTCCCGGGGGTCTTCACCCCTCCACTTT,CASTAGSRGSSPLHF
TRBV9,TRBD1,TRBJ1-4,once,TGTGCCAGCAGCGTAGGACAGGGCCCTAATGAAAAACTGTTTTTT,CASSVGQGPNEKLFF
TRBV7-9,NA,TRBJ2-3,NA,TGTGCCAGCAGCTTAGACTCCGGGGGAGCCGATACGCAGTATTTT,CASSLDSGGADTQYF
TRBV14,NA,TRBJ2-1,NA,TGTGCCAGCAGCCAAGGTGTTGCGGCTGAGCAGTTCTTC,CASSQGVAAEQFF
TRBV10-2,NA,TRBJ2-5,NA,TGCGCCAGCAGTGTCTACCGGGACCCTCGGGGGGAGACCCAGTACTTC,CASSVYRDPRGETQYF
TRBV5-4,NA,TRBJ2-1,NA,TGTGCCAGCGCCGGAGACGGGAGCTCCTACAATGAGCAGTTCTTC,CASAGDGSSYNEQFF